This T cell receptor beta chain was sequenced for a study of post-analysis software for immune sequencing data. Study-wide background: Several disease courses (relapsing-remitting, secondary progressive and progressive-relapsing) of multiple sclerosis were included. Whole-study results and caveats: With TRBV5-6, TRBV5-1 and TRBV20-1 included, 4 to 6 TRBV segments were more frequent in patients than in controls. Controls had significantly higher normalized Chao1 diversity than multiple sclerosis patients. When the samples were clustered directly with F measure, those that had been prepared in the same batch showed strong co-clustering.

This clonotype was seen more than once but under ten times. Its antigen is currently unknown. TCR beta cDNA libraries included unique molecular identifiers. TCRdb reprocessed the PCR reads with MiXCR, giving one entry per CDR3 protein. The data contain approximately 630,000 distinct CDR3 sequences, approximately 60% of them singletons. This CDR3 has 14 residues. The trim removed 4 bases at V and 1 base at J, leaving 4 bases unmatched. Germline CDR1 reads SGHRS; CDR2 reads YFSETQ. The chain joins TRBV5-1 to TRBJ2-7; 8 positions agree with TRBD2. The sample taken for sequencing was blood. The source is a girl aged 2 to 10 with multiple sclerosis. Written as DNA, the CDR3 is TGCGCCAGCAGCCCCGGGACTAGGTCCTACGAGCAGTACTTC. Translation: CASSPGTRSYEQYF. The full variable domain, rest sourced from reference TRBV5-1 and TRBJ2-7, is KAGVTQTPRYLIKTRGQQVTLSCSPISGHRSVSWYQQTPGQGLQFLFEYFSETQRNKGNFPGRFSGRQFSNSRSEMNVSTLELGDSALYLCASSPGTRSYEQYFGPGTRLTVT.